This T cell receptor (beta chain) was sequenced during a study of cytomegalovirus exposure and HLA in healthy donors. General study results and limits: Clonal expansion, a later analysis showed, was greater in HLA-associated TCR beta chains than in equally common others. Compared with the approximately 700-donor mean, an Asian-associated ancestry cluster reportedly had fewer N-insertions, according to a later analysis.

The PCR had 60 Vbeta and 13 Jbeta primers. Profiled with immunoSEQ multiplex PCR; TCRdb holds only in-frame clones, not every one. This table holds about 190,000 clones, 75% to 90% found once. Concerning this clone itself: The antigen remains unidentified.

Sequencing input: PBMCs. This TCR derives from a man aged 25-45 years in good health and CMV-seronegative.

The CDR3, as DNA: TGTGCCAGCTATTCCGGTGGTTACGAGCAGTACTTC. Protein: CASYSGGYEQYF. This chain links TRBV2 with TRBJ2-7; D is unresolved. Per the germline V gene, CDR1 is SNHLY and CDR2 is FYNNEI. The CDR3 spans 12 residues. V was shortened by 8 bases and J by 4 bases, with 12 bases between the two germline ends. The whole variable domain, remainder taken from reference TRBV2 and TRBJ2-7, is EPEVTQTPSHQVTQMGQEVILRCVPISNHLYFYWYRQILGQKVEFLVSFYNNEISEKSEIFDDQFSVERPDGSNFTLKIRSTKLEDSAMYFCASYSGGYEQYFGPGTRLTVT.